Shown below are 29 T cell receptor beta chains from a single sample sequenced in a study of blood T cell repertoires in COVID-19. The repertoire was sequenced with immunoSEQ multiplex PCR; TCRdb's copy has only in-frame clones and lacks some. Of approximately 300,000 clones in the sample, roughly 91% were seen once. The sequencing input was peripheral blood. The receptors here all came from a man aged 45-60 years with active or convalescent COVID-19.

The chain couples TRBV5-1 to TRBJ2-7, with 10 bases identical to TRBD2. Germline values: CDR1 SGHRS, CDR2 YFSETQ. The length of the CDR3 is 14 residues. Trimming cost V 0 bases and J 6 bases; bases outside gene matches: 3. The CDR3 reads CASSLGLAGGEQYF. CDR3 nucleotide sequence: TGCGCCAGCAGCTTGGGGTTAGCGGGAGGCGAGCAGTACTTC.

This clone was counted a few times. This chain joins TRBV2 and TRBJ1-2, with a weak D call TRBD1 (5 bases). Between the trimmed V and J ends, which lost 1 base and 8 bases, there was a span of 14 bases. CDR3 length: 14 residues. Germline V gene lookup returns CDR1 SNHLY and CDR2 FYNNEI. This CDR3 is CASSEGAWGGGYTF. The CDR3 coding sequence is TGTGCCAGCAGTGAAGGGGCGTGGGGCGGCGGCTACACCTTC. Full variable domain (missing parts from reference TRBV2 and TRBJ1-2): EPEVTQTPSHQVTQMGQEVILRCVPISNHLYFYWYRQILGQKVEFLVSFYNNEISEKSEIFDDQFSVERPDGSNFTLKIRSTKLEDSAMYFCASSEGAWGGGYTFGSGTRLTVV.

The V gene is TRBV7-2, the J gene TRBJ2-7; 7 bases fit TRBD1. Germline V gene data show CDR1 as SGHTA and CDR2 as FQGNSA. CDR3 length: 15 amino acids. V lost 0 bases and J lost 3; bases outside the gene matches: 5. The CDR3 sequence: CASSLANRQGYEQYF. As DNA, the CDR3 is TGTGCCAGCAGCTTAGCTAATCGACAGGGCTACGAGCAGTACTTC.

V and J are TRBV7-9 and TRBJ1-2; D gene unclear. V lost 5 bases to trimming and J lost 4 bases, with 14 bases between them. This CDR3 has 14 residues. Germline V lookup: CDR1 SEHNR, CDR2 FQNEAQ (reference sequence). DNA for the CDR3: TGTGCCAGCAGCCTGACGAGGCAGCCCTATGGCTACACCTTC. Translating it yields CASSLTRQPYGYTF. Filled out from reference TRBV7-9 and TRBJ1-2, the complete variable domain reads DTGVSQNPRHKITKRGQNVTFRCDPISEHNRLYWYRQTLGQGPEFLTYFQNEAQLEKSRLLSDRFSAERPKGSFSTLEIQRTEQGDSAMYLCASSLTRQPYGYTFGSGTRLTVV.

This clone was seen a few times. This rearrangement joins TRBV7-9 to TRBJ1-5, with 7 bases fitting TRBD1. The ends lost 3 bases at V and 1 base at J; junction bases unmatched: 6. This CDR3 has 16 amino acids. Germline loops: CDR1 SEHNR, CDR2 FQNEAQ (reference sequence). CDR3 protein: CASSLGTGVSNQPQHF. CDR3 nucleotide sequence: TGTGCCAGCAGCTTGGGTACAGGGGTGAGCAATCAGCCCCAGCATTTT.

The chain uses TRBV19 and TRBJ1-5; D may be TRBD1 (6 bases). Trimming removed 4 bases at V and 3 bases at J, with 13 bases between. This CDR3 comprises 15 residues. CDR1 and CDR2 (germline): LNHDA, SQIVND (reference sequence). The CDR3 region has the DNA TGTGCCAGTAGTAGAAAGACAGGTAACAATCAGCCCCAGCATTTT. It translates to CASSRKTGNNQPQHF.

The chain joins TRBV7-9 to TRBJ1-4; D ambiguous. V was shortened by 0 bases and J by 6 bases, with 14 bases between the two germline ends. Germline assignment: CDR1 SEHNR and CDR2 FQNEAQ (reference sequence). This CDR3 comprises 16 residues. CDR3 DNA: TGTGCCAGCAGCTTAGCGCATAAAACACAAGATGAAAAACTGTTTTTT. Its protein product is CASSLAHKTQDEKLFF.

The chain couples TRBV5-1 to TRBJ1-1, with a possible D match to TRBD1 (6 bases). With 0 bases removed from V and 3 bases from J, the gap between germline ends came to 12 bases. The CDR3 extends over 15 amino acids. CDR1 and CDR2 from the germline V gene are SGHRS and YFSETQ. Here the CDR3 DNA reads TGCGCCAGCAGCTTGGAAAACAGGGCGGACACTGAAGCTTTCTTT. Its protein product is CASSLENRADTEAFF.

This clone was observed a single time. CDR3 loop: CASSRDRVRDTEAFF. As DNA, the CDR3 is TGTGCCAGCAGTCGTGACAGGGTTCGAGACACTGAAGCTTTCTTT. The chain employs TRBV7-9 and TRBJ1-1; 7 bases are shared with TRBD1. With V trimmed by 6 bases and J by 3 bases, 10 bases remained unmatched. Germline CDR1 and CDR2: SEHNR and FQNEAQ (reference sequence). The CDR3 runs to 15 residues. Full variable domain (rest looked up from reference TRBV7-9 and TRBJ1-1): DTGVSQNPRHKITKRGQNVTFRCDPISEHNRLYWYRQTLGQGPEFLTYFQNEAQLEKSRLLSDRFSAERPKGSFSTLEIQRTEQGDSAMYLCASSRDRVRDTEAFFGQGTRLTVV.

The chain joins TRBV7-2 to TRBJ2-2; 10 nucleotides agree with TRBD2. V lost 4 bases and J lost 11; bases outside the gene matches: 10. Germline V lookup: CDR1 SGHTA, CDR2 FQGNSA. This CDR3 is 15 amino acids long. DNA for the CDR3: TGTGCCAGCAGCTACTCCGGGACTAGCGTACCCGAGCTGTTTTTT. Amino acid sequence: CASSYSGTSVPELFF.

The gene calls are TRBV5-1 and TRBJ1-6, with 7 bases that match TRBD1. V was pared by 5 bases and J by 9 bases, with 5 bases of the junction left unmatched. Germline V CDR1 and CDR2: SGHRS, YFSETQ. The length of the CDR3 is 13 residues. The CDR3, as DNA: TGCGCCAGCAGTCAGAACAGGGGTTCACCCCTCCACTTT. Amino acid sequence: CASSQNRGSPLHF.

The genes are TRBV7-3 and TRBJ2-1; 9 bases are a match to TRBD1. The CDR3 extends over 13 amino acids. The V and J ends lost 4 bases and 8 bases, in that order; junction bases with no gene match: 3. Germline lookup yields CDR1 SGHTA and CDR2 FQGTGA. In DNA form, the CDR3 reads TGTGCCAGCAGCTCCAGGACAGGGGATGAGCAGTTCTTC. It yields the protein CASSSRTGDEQFF.

CDR3 amino acids: CASSGEAHRGIGELFF. As DNA, the CDR3 is TGTGCCAGCAGTGGAGAGGCGCATAGGGGCATCGGGGAGCTGTTTTTT. This chain links TRBV6-1 with TRBJ2-2, with D perhaps matching TRBD1 (5 bases). V shed 4 bases and J shed 7 bases, with 19 bases lying between them. Per germline, CDR1 MNHNS and CDR2 SASEGT. This CDR3 is 16 amino acids long.

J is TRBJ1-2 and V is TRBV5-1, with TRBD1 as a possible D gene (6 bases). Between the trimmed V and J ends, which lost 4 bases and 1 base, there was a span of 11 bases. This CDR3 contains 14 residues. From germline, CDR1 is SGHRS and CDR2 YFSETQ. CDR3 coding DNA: TGCGCCAGCAGCGACCCACAGGGTAACTATGGCTACACCTTC. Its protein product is CASSDPQGNYGYTF.

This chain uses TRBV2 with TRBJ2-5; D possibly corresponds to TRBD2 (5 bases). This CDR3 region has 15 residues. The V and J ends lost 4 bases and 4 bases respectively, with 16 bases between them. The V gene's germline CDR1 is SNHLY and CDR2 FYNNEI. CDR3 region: CASSVNEGTLETQYF. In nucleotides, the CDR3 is TGTGCCAGCAGTGTGAATGAGGGCACTCTAGAGACCCAGTACTTC.

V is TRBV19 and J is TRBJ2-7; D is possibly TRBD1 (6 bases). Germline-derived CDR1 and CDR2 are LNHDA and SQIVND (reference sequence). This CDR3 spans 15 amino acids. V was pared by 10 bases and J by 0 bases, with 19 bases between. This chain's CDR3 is CATTSRDTTSYEQYF. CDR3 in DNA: TGTGCCACCACCAGCCGGGACACCACCTCCTACGAGCAGTACTTC.

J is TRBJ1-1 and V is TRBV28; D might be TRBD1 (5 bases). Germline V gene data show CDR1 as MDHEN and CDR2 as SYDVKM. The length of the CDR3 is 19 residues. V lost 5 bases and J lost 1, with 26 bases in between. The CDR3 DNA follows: TGTGCCAGCAGTCTAACCCTCTTAGGGGATTACAGAAGGAACACTGAAGCTTTCTTT. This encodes CASSLTLLGDYRRNTEAFF.

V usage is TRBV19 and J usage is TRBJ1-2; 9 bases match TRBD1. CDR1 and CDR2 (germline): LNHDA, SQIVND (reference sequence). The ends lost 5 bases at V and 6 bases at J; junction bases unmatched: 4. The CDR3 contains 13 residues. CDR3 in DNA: TGTGCCAGTAGTCGCGGGACAGGGAATGGCTACACCTTC. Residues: CASSRGTGNGYTF.

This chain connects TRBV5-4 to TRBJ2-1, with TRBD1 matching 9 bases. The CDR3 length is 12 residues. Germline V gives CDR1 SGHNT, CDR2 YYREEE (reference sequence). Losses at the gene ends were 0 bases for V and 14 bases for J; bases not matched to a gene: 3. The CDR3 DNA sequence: TGTGCCAGCAGCTTGGGGACAGGGGTTGAGTTCTTC. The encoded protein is CASSLGTGVEFF.

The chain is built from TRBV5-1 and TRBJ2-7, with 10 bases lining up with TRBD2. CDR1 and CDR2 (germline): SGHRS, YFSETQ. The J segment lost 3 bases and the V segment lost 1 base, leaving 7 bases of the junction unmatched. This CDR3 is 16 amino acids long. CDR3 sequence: CASSLSASGSIYEQYF. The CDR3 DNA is TGCGCCAGCAGCTTGTCGGCTAGCGGGAGTATCTACGAGCAGTACTTC.

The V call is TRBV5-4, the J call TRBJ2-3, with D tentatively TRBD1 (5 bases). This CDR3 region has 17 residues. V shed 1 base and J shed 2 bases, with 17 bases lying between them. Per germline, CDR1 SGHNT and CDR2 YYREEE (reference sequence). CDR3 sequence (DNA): TGTGCCAGCAGCTTGAATCGTAGACAGCTTAACACAGATACGCAGTATTTT. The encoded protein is CASSLNRRQLNTDTQYF.

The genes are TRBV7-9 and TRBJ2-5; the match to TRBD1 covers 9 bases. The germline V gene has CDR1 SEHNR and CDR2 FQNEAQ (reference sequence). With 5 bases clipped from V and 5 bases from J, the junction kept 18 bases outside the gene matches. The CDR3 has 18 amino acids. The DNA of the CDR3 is TGTGCCAGCAGCCCAAGGACAGGGGCGCACACGGGACCCGAGACCCAGTACTTC. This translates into CASSPRTGAHTGPETQYF.

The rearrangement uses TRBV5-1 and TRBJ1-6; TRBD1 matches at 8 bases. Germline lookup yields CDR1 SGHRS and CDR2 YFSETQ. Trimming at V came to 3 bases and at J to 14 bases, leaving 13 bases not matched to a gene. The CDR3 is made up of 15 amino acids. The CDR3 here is CASSWGTGRGETLHF. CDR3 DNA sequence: TGCGCCAGCAGCTGGGGGACAGGTAGGGGCGAAACCCTCCACTTT.

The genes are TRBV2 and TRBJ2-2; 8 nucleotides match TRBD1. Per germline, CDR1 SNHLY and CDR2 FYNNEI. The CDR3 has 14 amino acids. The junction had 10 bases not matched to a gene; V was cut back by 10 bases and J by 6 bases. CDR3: CATTGQGVPGELFF. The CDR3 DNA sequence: TGTGCCACCACCGGACAGGGTGTCCCCGGGGAGCTGTTTTTT.

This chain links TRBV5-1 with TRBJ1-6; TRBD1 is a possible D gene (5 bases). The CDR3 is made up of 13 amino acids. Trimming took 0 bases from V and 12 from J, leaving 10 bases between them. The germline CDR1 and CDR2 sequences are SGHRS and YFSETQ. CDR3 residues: CASSLEGGEPLHF. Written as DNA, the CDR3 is TGCGCCAGCAGCTTGGAGGGAGGGGAACCCCTCCACTTT.

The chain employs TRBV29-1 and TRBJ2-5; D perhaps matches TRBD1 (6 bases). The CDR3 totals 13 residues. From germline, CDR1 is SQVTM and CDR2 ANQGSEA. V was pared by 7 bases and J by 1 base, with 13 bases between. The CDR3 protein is CSGIQGSQETQYF. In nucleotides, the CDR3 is TGCAGCGGAATACAGGGATCCCAAGAGACCCAGTACTTC.

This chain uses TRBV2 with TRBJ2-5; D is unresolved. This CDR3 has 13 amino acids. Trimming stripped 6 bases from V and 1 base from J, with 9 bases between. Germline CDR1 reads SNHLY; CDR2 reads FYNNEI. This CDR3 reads CASRVLLQETQYF. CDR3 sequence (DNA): TGTGCCAGCAGGGTACTGCTCCAAGAGACCCAGTACTTC.

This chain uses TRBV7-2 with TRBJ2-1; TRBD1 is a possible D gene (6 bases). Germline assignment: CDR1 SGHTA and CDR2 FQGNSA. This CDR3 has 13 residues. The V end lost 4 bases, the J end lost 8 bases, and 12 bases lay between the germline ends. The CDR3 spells CASSWSGVDEQFF. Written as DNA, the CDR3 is TGTGCCAGCAGCTGGTCAGGGGTCGATGAGCAGTTCTTC.

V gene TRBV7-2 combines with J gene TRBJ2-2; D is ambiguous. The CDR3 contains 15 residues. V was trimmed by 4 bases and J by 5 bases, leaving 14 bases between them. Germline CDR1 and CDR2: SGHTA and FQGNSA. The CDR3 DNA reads TGTGCCAGCAGCTCACGATTTCTAGGAACCGGGGAGCTGTTTTTT. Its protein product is CASSSRFLGTGELFF.